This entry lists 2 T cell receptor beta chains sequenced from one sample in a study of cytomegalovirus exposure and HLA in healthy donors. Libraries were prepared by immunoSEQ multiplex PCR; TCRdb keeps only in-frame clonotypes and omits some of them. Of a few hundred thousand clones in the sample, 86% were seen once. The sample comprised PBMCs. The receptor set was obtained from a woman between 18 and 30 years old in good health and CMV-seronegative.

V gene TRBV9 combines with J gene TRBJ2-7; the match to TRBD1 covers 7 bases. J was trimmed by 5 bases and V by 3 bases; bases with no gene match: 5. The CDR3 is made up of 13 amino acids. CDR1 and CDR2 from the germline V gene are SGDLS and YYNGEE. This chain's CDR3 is CASSGDRDHEQYF. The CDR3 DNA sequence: TGTGCCAGCAGCGGTGACAGGGACCACGAGCAGTACTTC.

The CDR3 protein is CASSQVTGGNNEQFF. The CDR3 nucleotides are TGTGCCAGCAGCCAAGTTACGGGGGGAAACAATGAGCAGTTCTTC. The chain recombines TRBV4-2 with TRBJ2-1; 7 nucleotides match TRBD2. Germline lookup yields CDR1 LGHNA and CDR2 YNFKEQ. This CDR3 region has 15 residues. With 1 base clipped from V and 5 bases from J, the junction kept 5 bases outside the gene matches.